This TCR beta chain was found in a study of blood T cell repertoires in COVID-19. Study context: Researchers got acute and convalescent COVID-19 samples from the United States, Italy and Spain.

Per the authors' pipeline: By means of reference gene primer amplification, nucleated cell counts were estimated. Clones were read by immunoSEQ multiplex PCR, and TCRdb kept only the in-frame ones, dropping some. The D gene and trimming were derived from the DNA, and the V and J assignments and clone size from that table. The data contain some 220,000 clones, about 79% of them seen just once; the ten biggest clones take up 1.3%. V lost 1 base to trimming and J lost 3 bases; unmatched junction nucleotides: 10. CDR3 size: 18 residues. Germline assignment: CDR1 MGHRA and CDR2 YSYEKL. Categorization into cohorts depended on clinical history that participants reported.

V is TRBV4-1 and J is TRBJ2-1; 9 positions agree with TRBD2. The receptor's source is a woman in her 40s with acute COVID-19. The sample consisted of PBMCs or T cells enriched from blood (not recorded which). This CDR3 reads CASSQGRLAGKNYNEQFF. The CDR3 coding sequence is TGCGCCAGCAGCCAAGGTCGTCTAGCGGGAAAGAACTACAATGAGCAGTTCTTC.